These 27 T cell receptor beta chains were all obtained from the same sample, sequenced in a study of blood T cell repertoires in COVID-19. Repertoires were generated with immunoSEQ multiplex PCR, while TCRdb's copy carries only in-frame clones and drops some. This sample yields under 200,000 clones, of which around 84% are seen a single time; around 8.1% belongs to the top ten. Sample: peripheral blood. These receptor sequences come from a woman between 55 and 75 years old with COVID-19, enrolled during active disease.

The chain is built from TRBV9 and TRBJ2-7; the match to TRBD1 covers 11 bases. Germline assignment: CDR1 SGDLS and CDR2 YYNGEE. CDR3 size: 14 residues. Trimming took 6 bases from V and 6 from J; bases not matched to a gene: 8. CDR3 loop: CASNFRGQGGEQYF. The DNA for the CDR3 is TGTGCCAGCAATTTTCGGGGACAGGGGGGCGAGCAGTACTTC.

This chain uses TRBV19 with TRBJ1-6; a weak D match, TRBD1 (6 bases). The V end was cut by 5 bases, the J end by 7 bases, with 15 bases between. The CDR3 spans 15 residues. Germline V gives CDR1 LNHDA, CDR2 SQIVND (reference sequence). The CDR3 here is CASSVTGTHNSPLHF. The DNA of the CDR3 is TGTGCCAGTAGTGTCACCGGGACACACAATTCACCCCTCCACTTT.

V gene TRBV24-1 combines with J gene TRBJ1-2; D gene ambiguous. The CDR3 is 14 amino acids. V lost 6 bases and J 4 bases, leaving 14 bases between the germline ends. CDR1 and CDR2 from the germline V gene are KGHDR and SFDVKD. The CDR3 reads CATSSTVGPYGYTF. CDR3 sequence (DNA): TGTGCCACCAGTTCTACAGTGGGCCCCTATGGCTACACCTTC.

In this sample, this clone turned up once. The chain combines TRBV6-5 with TRBJ2-1, with 7 bases fitting TRBD1. This CDR3 has 14 amino acids. Germline CDR1 is MNHEY and CDR2 is SVGAGI. The V segment lost 7 bases and the J segment 3 bases; nucleotides outside the gene matches: 6. CDR3 sequence: CASTPGQYYNEQFF. The CDR3, as DNA: TGTGCCAGCACTCCGGGACAGTACTACAATGAGCAGTTCTTC.

The chain carries TRBV6-5 and TRBJ1-2; D gene unclear. In germline, CDR1 is MNHEY, CDR2 SVGAGI. The CDR3 extends over 15 amino acids. V lost 0 bases and J 3 bases, leaving 11 bases between the germline ends. The CDR3 nucleotides are TGTGCCAGCAGTTACTCGATAGGCGGCCACTATGGCTACACCTTC. It translates to CASSYSIGGHYGYTF.

This chain joins TRBV19 and TRBJ1-2, with D uncertain. CDR3 length equals 13 residues. Germline V CDR1 and CDR2: LNHDA, SQIVND (reference sequence). The germline V and J ends were trimmed by 4 bases and 8 bases, with 14 bases remaining between them. For the CDR3, the DNA is TGTGCCAGTAGTACCCGGACTGCGGCGGGCTACACCTTC. This codes for CASSTRTAAGYTF. Using reference TRBV19 and TRBJ1-2 for the parts outside the CDR3, the full variable domain is DGGITQSPKYLFRKEGQNVTLSCEQNLNHDAMYWYRQDPGQGLRLIYYSQIVNDFQKGDIAEGYSVSREKKESFPLTVTSAQKNPTAFYLCASSTRTAAGYTFGSGTRLTVV.

This clone was found once. V usage is TRBV9 and J usage is TRBJ2-3; possible D gene TRBD2, 6 bases. The V end lost 6 bases, the J end lost 9 bases, and 17 bases lay between the germline ends. The germline CDR1 and CDR2 sequences are SGDLS and YYNGEE. CDR3 length: 13 residues. The CDR3 bases are TGTGCCAGCACACCGGCGGGGAAACCGACGCAGTATTTT. Amino acids: CASTPAGKPTQYF.

This chain links TRBV10-2 with TRBJ1-2; unclear D gene. The germline V and J ends were trimmed by 2 bases and 0 bases, with 16 bases remaining between them. The CDR3 has 17 amino acids. Germline assignment: CDR1 WSHSY and CDR2 SAAADI. The DNA of the CDR3 is TGCGCCAGCAGTGAGAGGACGGGAGACCCCGCTAACTATGGCTACACCTTC. Amino acid sequence: CASSERTGDPANYGYTF.

V and J are TRBV6-1 and TRBJ1-2; 7 nucleotides match TRBD1. The CDR3 sequence is 14 residues long. V was clipped by 0 bases and J by 10 bases; unmatched bases: 8. Germline CDR1 MNHNS, CDR2 SASEGT. The CDR3 loop is CASSEAGDRPTYTF. The CDR3 coding sequence is TGTGCCAGCAGTGAAGCGGGGGACAGACCAACCTACACCTTC.

This sequence joins TRBV5-6 and TRBJ1-3, with TRBD1 matching over 7 bases. The V gene end was trimmed by 4 bases and the J gene end by 4 bases; junction bases not matched to a gene: 11. This CDR3 has 16 residues. Germline V gene data show CDR1 as SGHDT and CDR2 as YYEEEE. Here the CDR3 DNA reads TGTGCCAGCAGCCTGGACAGGAGGGCTGGGGGAAACACCATATATTTT. Translating gives CASSLDRRAGGNTIYF.

V is TRBV5-6 and J is TRBJ2-1; 7 positions match TRBD2. The germline CDR1 and CDR2 sequences are SGHDT and YYEEEE. V shed 0 bases, J shed 4 bases, and the junction held 10 bases outside the gene matches. The CDR3 runs 17 residues. The CDR3 DNA is TGTGCCAGCAGCTTGGTCCTAGGGAGGGATGCATACAATGAGCAGTTCTTC. As protein: CASSLVLGRDAYNEQFF.

This sequence joins TRBV15 and TRBJ2-5; possible D gene TRBD2, 7 bases. The CDR3 extends over 15 amino acids. Germline CDR1 reads LNHNV; CDR2 reads YYDKDF (reference sequence). V was cut by 3 bases and J by 3 bases, with 14 bases left in between. The CDR3 reads CATSRGGRGEETQYF. CDR3 in DNA: TGTGCCACCAGCAGGGGGGGGCGGGGTGAAGAGACCCAGTACTTC.

The V gene is TRBV12-3 or TRBV12-4, the J gene TRBJ1-2, with 7 bases matching TRBD1. The CDR3 length is 13 residues. The V and J ends lost 5 bases and 5 bases, in that order; junction bases with no gene match: 5. The CDR3, as DNA: TGTGCCAGCAGTCAGGGGGATCGGTATGGCTACACCTTC. Its translation is CASSQGDRYGYTF.

The V call is TRBV5-1, the J call TRBJ2-3, with 7 nucleotides matching TRBD1. V dropped 0 bases and J dropped 0; count of bases not matched to a gene: 7. Germline V gene lookup returns CDR1 SGHRS and CDR2 YFSETQ. The CDR3 loop spans 17 amino acids. DNA for the CDR3: TGCGCCAGCAGCTTGGCCGTCGTGGGACAGAGCACAGATACGCAGTATTTT. It codes for CASSLAVVGQSTDTQYF.

This chain links TRBV6-1 with TRBJ1-5; D is unclear. Germline V gives CDR1 MNHNS, CDR2 SASEGT. This CDR3 has 12 amino acids. V lost 2 bases and J 10 bases, leaving 9 bases between the germline ends. The CDR3 here is CASSESARPQHF. CDR3 nucleotides: TGTGCCAGCAGTGAATCTGCTAGACCCCAGCATTTT.

This clone was observed a few times. The chain links TRBV18 to TRBJ1-6, with D hard to call. V dropped 1 base and J dropped 5 bases, with 6 bases sitting between them. Germline CDR1 is KGHSH and CDR2 is LQKENI. The CDR3 spans 14 residues. For the CDR3, the DNA is TGTGCCAGCTCACCACAGCCTGATAATTCACCCCTCCACTTT. Protein: CASSPQPDNSPLHF.

V and J are TRBV6-5 and TRBJ1-1; no definite D call. The CDR3 length is 11 residues. The germline V gene has CDR1 MNHEY and CDR2 SVGAGI. V lost 2 bases and J 4 bases, leaving 2 bases between the germline ends. The CDR3 nucleotides read TGTGCCAGCAGTTACCGCACTGAAGCTTTCTTT. Its protein is CASSYRTEAFF.

In its sample, this clone was seen a few times. This sequence joins TRBV5-5 and TRBJ2-7; D gene unclear. CDR1 is SGHKS and CDR2 is YYEKEE in the germline V gene (reference sequence). Trimming removed 5 bases from V and 4 bases from J, with 13 bases in between. The CDR3 consists of 13 residues. Here the CDR3 reads CASRLNEVYEQYV. The CDR3 bases are TGTGCCAGCAGGTTGAACGAGGTATACGAGCAGTACGTC.

Concerning this clone itself: Other DNA sequences in the same sample also yield this CDR3. The chain combines TRBV18 with TRBJ1-4; D might be TRBD1 (5 bases). Per the germline V gene, CDR1 is KGHSH and CDR2 is LQKENI. This CDR3 region has 13 residues. Trimming took off 4 bases at V and 3 bases at J, with 6 bases between the two ends. The CDR3 is CASSQTANEKLFF. CDR3 DNA: TGTGCCAGCTCACAGACAGCTAATGAAAAACTGTTTTTT.

The V gene is TRBV7-9, the J gene TRBJ2-4, with a weak D call TRBD1 (5 bases). The germline gives CDR1 SEHNR, CDR2 FQNEAQ (reference sequence). Trimming pared 7 bases from V and 0 bases from J, leaving 10 bases between. This CDR3 has 14 amino acids. The CDR3 loop is CASTPQGAKNIQYF. The DNA for the CDR3 is TGTGCCAGCACCCCTCAGGGAGCCAAAAACATTCAGTACTTC.

This clone was observed a single time. This chain links TRBV14 with TRBJ1-6, with TRBD1 matching over 7 bases. Germline V gene lookup returns CDR1 SGHDN and CDR2 FVKESK. This CDR3 contains 18 residues. Trimming removed 4 bases from V and 5 bases from J; junction bases left unmatched: 14. CDR3 sequence (DNA): TGTGCCAGCAGCCGACGACAGGGATTGGGATCCCATAATTCACCCCTCCACTTT. This gives the protein CASSRRQGLGSHNSPLHF.

V and J are TRBV5-1 and TRBJ2-1; 8 bases match TRBD1. J gave up 7 bases and V 1 base, and 7 bases lay outside the gene matches. CDR1 is SGHRS and CDR2 is YFSETQ in the germline V gene. The CDR3 loop spans 15 amino acids. DNA for the CDR3: TGCGCCAGCAGCTTGTGGCAGGGGGCTAAAAATGAGCAGTTCTTC. It translates to CASSLWQGAKNEQFF.

The V and J genes are TRBV11-2 and TRBJ1-3, with D uncertain. The CDR3 loop spans 14 amino acids. The V and J ends lost 3 bases and 0 bases respectively, with 6 bases between them. In germline, CDR1 is SGHAT, CDR2 FQNNGV. The CDR3 spells CASSFGSSGNTIYF. CDR3 nucleotides: TGTGCCAGCAGCTTTGGGAGCTCTGGAAACACCATATATTTT.

The chain is built from TRBV3-1 (or the pseudogene TRBV3-2) and TRBJ2-5, with D perhaps matching TRBD2 (6 bases). The CDR3 spans 15 residues. V lost 1 base and J lost 4, with 13 bases in between. CDR1 and CDR2 from the germline V gene are LGHDT and YNNKEL (reference sequence). This CDR3 reads CASSQVSGLGETQYF. Here the CDR3 DNA reads TGTGCCAGCAGCCAAGTCTCGGGACTTGGAGAGACCCAGTACTTC.

The chain couples TRBV19 to TRBJ2-5; D unresolved. The CDR3 has 15 residues. With 1 base removed from V and 3 bases from J, the gap between germline ends came to 12 bases. Germline V lookup: CDR1 LNHDA, CDR2 SQIVND (reference sequence). CDR3 protein: CASSIGRQLEETQYF. The CDR3 coding sequence is TGTGCCAGTAGTATAGGGCGGCAGTTGGAAGAGACCCAGTACTTC. The full variable domain, completed using reference TRBV19 and TRBJ2-5, is DGGITQSPKYLFRKEGQNVTLSCEQNLNHDAMYWYRQDPGQGLRLIYYSQIVNDFQKGDIAEGYSVSREKKESFPLTVTSAQKNPTAFYLCASSIGRQLEETQYFGPGTRLLVL.

The chain links TRBV7-2 to TRBJ1-4, with D possibly matching TRBD1 (5 bases). This CDR3 has 17 amino acids. V lost 7 bases and J lost 0, with 18 bases in between. Germline V gene data show CDR1 as SGHTA and CDR2 as FQGNSA. The CDR3 coding sequence is TGTGCCAGCACCCGGCGCGGGGCACCTGCAACTAATGAAAAACTGTTTTTT. This encodes CASTRRGAPATNEKLFF.

The chain couples TRBV20-1 to TRBJ1-4; no definite D call. Germline V gene lookup returns CDR1 DFQATT and CDR2 SNEGSKA (reference sequence). CDR3 length: 11 residues. The V end lost 2 bases, the J end lost 14 bases, and 12 bases lay between the germline ends. CDR3: CSARPDNSLFF. The CDR3 coding sequence is TGCAGTGCTAGACCAGACAATTCTCTGTTTTTT.